These 32 T cell receptor beta chains share one sample of origin, sequenced in a study of T-cell reconstitution after alpha-beta-depleted transplantation in children. The library targeted TCRbeta and was prepared with unique molecular identifiers. TCRdb reanalysed the PCR reads using MiXCR and keeps one entry per CDR3 protein. This table has approximately 31,000 distinct CDR3 sequences, about 6% appearing once. Study findings and constraints: Expanded graft clones, several hundred of them, were reportedly the source of alpha-beta T cells about two months after transplant.

Antigens for these TCRs are unknown. Sequencing used peripheral blood, obtained 60 days after TCRalphabeta/CD19-depleted stem cell transplant. These receptors originate from a child younger than two who had a stem cell transplant for acute myeloid leukemia, so the T cells may come from the graft donor.

This clonotype was seen repeatedly, ten times or more. The chain couples TRBV7-9 to TRBJ2-1; D is possibly TRBD2 (5 bases). V was clipped by 9 bases and J by 8 bases, with 8 bases between them. CDR1 and CDR2 from the germline V gene are SEHNR and FQNEAQ (reference sequence). The CDR3 is made up of 10 amino acids. The CDR3 DNA reads as TGTGCCAGGCCCGGGGATGAGCAGTTCTTC. Protein sequence: CARPGDEQFF.

The J gene is TRBJ1-4, the V gene TRBV6-5; D possibly corresponds to TRBD1 (5 bases). The V gene lost 7 bases and the J gene lost 17 bases, with 17 bases spanning the gap. Germline CDR1 reads MNHEY; CDR2 reads SVGAGI. The CDR3 is made up of 11 amino acids. CDR3: CASTSPGPGFF. The CDR3 DNA is TGTGCCAGCACCTCTCCGGGACCTGGATTTTTT.

This clonotype showed up many times. The rearrangement uses TRBV6-2 or TRBV6-3 and TRBJ2-3; 7 positions agree with TRBD2. The V gene's germline CDR1 is MNHEY and CDR2 SVGEGT. CDR3 length: 14 amino acids. V shed 5 bases and J 5 bases; nucleotides not matched to a gene: 7. This CDR3 is CASSLGGGRDTQYF. CDR3 DNA sequence: TGTGCCAGCAGTCTCGGGGGAGGGAGAGATACGCAGTATTTT.

Many counts were recorded for this clonotype. CDR3 bases: TGTGCCATCAGTGACTATGGCCCCTACGAGCAGTACTTC. Translated, it gives CAISDYGPYEQYF. The rearrangement links TRBV10-3 to TRBJ2-7; unclear D gene. The CDR3 runs 13 residues. Germline V gene data show CDR1 as ENHRY and CDR2 as SYGVKD. V lost 3 bases and J lost 2, with 8 bases in between.

This clonotype was seen at least ten times. The chain is built from TRBV25-1 and TRBJ2-3; D gene ambiguous. Germline CDR1 is MGHDK and CDR2 is SYGVNS. The CDR3 covers 13 residues. V was shortened by 3 bases and J by 5 bases, with 9 bases between the two germline ends. CDR3 amino acids: CASSESGQDTQYF. CDR3 nucleotides: TGTGCCAGCAGTGAGTCGGGCCAAGATACGCAGTATTTT.

Many counts were recorded for this clonotype. This chain uses TRBV12-3 or TRBV12-4 with TRBJ2-4, with D possibly TRBD2 on 6 matching bases. With 1 base removed from V and 12 bases from J, the gap between germline ends came to 19 bases. This CDR3 region has 15 residues. CDR3: CASSLVGTGEGAQYF. The CDR3 DNA follows: TGTGCCAGCAGTTTAGTTGGGACGGGGGAAGGGGCTCAGTACTTC.

The chain recombines TRBV27 with TRBJ2-7; D is possibly TRBD1 or TRBD2 (5 bases each). The germline V gene encodes CDR1 MNHEY and CDR2 SMNVEV (reference sequence). This CDR3 spans 16 amino acids. The V end lost 5 bases, the J end lost 2 bases, and 19 bases lay between the germline ends. The CDR3, as DNA: TGTGCCAGCAGTCTTGGACATCCGACTACCACCTACGAGCAGTACTTC. Its protein product is CASSLGHPTTTYEQYF.

This clonotype was recorded at least ten times. CDR3 nucleotides: TGCGCCAGCAGCTTAAAGGGACGGGAAATTGAAGCTTTCTTT. Residues: CASSLKGREIEAFF. The chain employs TRBV5-1 and TRBJ1-1, with D possibly TRBD1 on 5 matching bases. V was cut by 2 bases and J by 7 bases, with 15 bases left in between. The CDR3 is made up of 14 amino acids. Germline CDR1 SGHRS, CDR2 YFSETQ.

This clonotype was recorded at least ten times. The chain has TRBV7-2 and TRBJ2-4; D uncertain. CDR3 size: 15 residues. V was shortened by 5 bases and J by 0 bases, with 11 bases between the two germline ends. CDR1 and CDR2 from the germline V gene are SGHTA and FQGNSA. CDR3 bases: TGTGCCAGCAGCCTTGGCGGTCTAGCCAAAAACATTCAGTACTTC. It translates to CASSLGGLAKNIQYF.

This clonotype was counted a few times. The chain joins TRBV7-9 to TRBJ2-3; perhaps TRBD2 as D (7 bases). V was shortened by 5 bases and J by 2 bases, with 20 bases between the two germline ends. The CDR3 extends over 17 amino acids. CDR1 is SEHNR and CDR2 is FQNEAQ in the germline V gene (reference sequence). As DNA, the CDR3 is TGTGCCAGCAGCCCAAGAGGGGGAGGGCCAATCACAGATACGCAGTATTTT. Translation gives CASSPRGGGPITDTQYF.

This clonotype was counted many times. The chain links TRBV7-9 to TRBJ2-7; possibly TRBD2 for D (6 bases). CDR3 length: 15 amino acids. V shed 5 bases and J shed 2 bases, with 16 bases lying between them. Germline CDR1 and CDR2: SEHNR and FQNEAQ (reference sequence). CDR3 DNA sequence: TGTGCCAGCAGCCCTGCAGACCGGAGGGCCTACGAGCAGTACTTC. Amino acids: CASSPADRRAYEQYF.

This clonotype was seen ten or more times. J is TRBJ2-7 and V is TRBV20-1; the D gene is possibly TRBD2 (5 bases). Germline loops: CDR1 DFQATT, CDR2 SNEGSKA (reference sequence). V lost 6 bases, J lost 0 bases, and 12 bases lay in between. The CDR3 is made up of 13 amino acids. DNA for the CDR3: TGCAGTGCCGAGCGGTCCGACTCCTACGAGCAGTACTTC. This sequence encodes CSAERSDSYEQYF.

This clonotype was found a few times. The rearrangement joins TRBV7-2 to TRBJ1-2; D is undetermined. The ends were cut back, 0 bases at V and 7 bases at J, with 18 bases in the middle. The CDR3 is 16 residues long. CDR1 is SGHTA, CDR2 FQGNSA, per germline. In nucleotides, the CDR3 is TGTGCCAGCAGCTTAGCCCGGACCCCGGGGAATGTTGGCTACACCTTC. This translates into CASSLARTPGNVGYTF.

This clonotype came up many times. The gene calls are TRBV4-2 and TRBJ2-1; 9 bases fit TRBD2. CDR1 and CDR2 from the germline V gene are LGHNA and YNFKEQ. This CDR3 region has 15 residues. After removal of 4 bases from V and 5 bases from J, the junction contained 6 bases not matched to a gene. DNA of the CDR3: TGTGCCAGCAGCCCAACTAGCGGGCCCCACAATGAGCAGTTCTTC. It is translated as CASSPTSGPHNEQFF.

Many counts were recorded for this clonotype. This chain links TRBV23-1 with TRBJ2-2; 7 bases match TRBD1. TRBV23-1 is an ORF for which the function is uncertain. The CDR3 spans 15 residues. V shed 1 base and J 4 bases; nucleotides not matched to a gene: 3. The CDR3 DNA reads TGCGCCAGCAGTCAATTCTCAGGGGGCACCGGGGAGCTGTTTTTT. Translated, it gives CASSQFSGGTGELFF.

This clonotype occurred many times. This sequence joins TRBV6-6 and TRBJ2-7; D call uncertain. The CDR3 spans 11 residues. Germline V gene data show CDR1 as MNHNY and CDR2 as SVGAGI (reference sequence). The V and J ends lost 4 bases and 9 bases respectively, with 10 bases between them. CDR3 protein: CASSFNAGQYF. CDR3 DNA sequence: TGTGCCAGCAGTTTCAACGCAGGGCAGTACTTC.

This clonotype has at least ten counts. This chain uses TRBV29-1 with TRBJ1-2, with a possible D match to TRBD1 (5 bases). CDR1 is SQVTM and CDR2 is ANQGSEA in the germline V gene. The CDR3 spans 11 residues. V was shortened by 3 bases and J by 8 bases, with 10 bases between the two germline ends. CDR3 loop: CSVDGAWGYTF. The CDR3 bases are TGCAGCGTTGACGGGGCGTGGGGCTACACCTTC.

This clonotype was found many times. V and J are TRBV6-2 or TRBV6-3 and TRBJ1-5; no definite D call. Germline V gene data show CDR1 as MNHEY and CDR2 as SVGEGT. Between the trimmed V and J ends, which lost 6 bases and 6 bases, there was a span of 9 bases. The CDR3 runs to 12 residues. The chain's CDR3 is CASRGESQPQHF. The CDR3 coding sequence is TGTGCCAGCAGGGGCGAAAGTCAGCCCCAGCATTTT.

At least ten counts were recorded for this clonotype. The chain carries TRBV10-3 and TRBJ2-1; no definite D call. The CDR3 length is 12 residues. Per germline, CDR1 ENHRY and CDR2 SYGVKD. The V end lost 3 bases, the J end lost 7 bases, and 7 bases lay between the germline ends. The CDR3 sequence is CAISDLMNEQFF. As DNA, the CDR3 is TGTGCCATCAGTGACCTAATGAATGAGCAGTTCTTC.

This clonotype was detected many times. J is TRBJ1-6 and V is TRBV29-1; D is uncertain. Germline assignment: CDR1 SQVTM and CDR2 ANQGSEA. V lost 4 bases to trimming and J lost 8 bases, with 21 bases between them. The CDR3 extends over 16 amino acids. CDR3 sequence (DNA): TGCAGCGTTGTATTCCGTGAGCATTCGGGTGATTCACCCCTCCACTTT. Translating it yields CSVVFREHSGDSPLHF.

The table lists this clonotype with many counts. V gene TRBV12-3 or TRBV12-4 combines with J gene TRBJ2-2; TRBD2 aligns across 7 bases. The CDR3 sequence is 13 residues long. The V and J ends lost 4 bases and 6 bases, in that order; junction bases with no gene match: 2. CDR3 loop: CASSSREAGELFF. The CDR3 region has the DNA TGTGCCAGCAGTTCCCGGGAGGCCGGGGAGCTGTTTTTT.

This clonotype was counted at least ten times. The chain uses TRBV28 and TRBJ2-3; D is unresolved. Trimming removed 10 bases from V and 0 bases from J, with 8 bases in between. The CDR3 length is 12 residues. Per the germline V gene, CDR1 is MDHEN and CDR2 is SYDVKM. The CDR3 bases are TGTGCCACCAGCACTAGCACAGATACGCAGTATTTT. It translates to CATSTSTDTQYF.

This clonotype was seen ten or more times. The J gene is TRBJ1-2, the V gene TRBV28; D is ambiguous. V was shortened by 2 bases and J by 3 bases, with 10 bases between the two germline ends. The CDR3 length is 14 residues. The germline V gene encodes CDR1 MDHEN and CDR2 SYDVKM. The chain's CDR3 is CASSLGVGDYGYTF. The CDR3 region has the DNA TGTGCCAGCAGTTTAGGTGTGGGAGACTATGGCTACACCTTC.

This clonotype was seen at least ten times. V usage is TRBV7-8 and J usage is TRBJ1-2, with D possibly TRBD1 on 6 matching bases. CDR1 SGHVS and CDR2 FQNEAQ come from the germline V gene. V was shortened by 1 base and J by 5 bases, with 17 bases between the two germline ends. The CDR3 has 16 residues. CDR3 nucleotide sequence: TGTGCCAGCAGCTTAGGGCCGGGGCAGGGGAGGTATGGCTACACCTTC. Residues: CASSLGPGQGRYGYTF.

This clonotype was found many times. The chain is built from TRBV3-1 and TRBJ2-3; 7 positions match TRBD2. The V and J ends lost 0 bases and 5 bases, in that order; junction bases with no gene match: 11. Germline-derived CDR1 and CDR2 are LGHDT and YNNKEL (reference sequence). The CDR3 spans 17 residues. CDR3 nucleotides: TGTGCCAGCAGCCAAGAGAGCGCGGGGGTGTGGTTAGATACGCAGTATTTT. It yields the protein CASSQESAGVWLDTQYF.

The sample holds many counts of this clonotype. The chain has TRBV7-9 and TRBJ2-2; no definite D call. The V and J ends lost 5 bases and 4 bases respectively, with 11 bases between them. There are 14 residues in the CDR3. The V gene's germline CDR1 is SEHNR and CDR2 FQNEAQ (reference sequence). The CDR3 protein is CASSPTRITGELFF. DNA of the CDR3: TGTGCCAGCAGCCCCACACGTATCACCGGGGAGCTGTTTTTT.

This clonotype came up many times. The chain couples TRBV12-3 or TRBV12-4 to TRBJ2-5; no definite D call. The CDR3 is 12 amino acids. V was trimmed by 7 bases and J by 2 bases, leaving 8 bases between them. DNA for the CDR3: TGTGCCAGCATGGACGGACAAGAGACCCAGTACTTC. As protein: CASMDGQETQYF.

This clonotype was counted many times. V is TRBV10-3 and J is TRBJ2-7; D is perhaps TRBD1 (6 bases). The CDR3 consists of 16 residues. V lost 4 bases and J 2 bases, leaving 18 bases between the germline ends. Germline V gene sequence: CDR1 ENHRY, CDR2 SYGVKD. The CDR3 region is CAISGTGSSAPYEQYF. In DNA form, the CDR3 reads TGTGCCATCAGTGGAACAGGGTCATCGGCCCCCTACGAGCAGTACTTC.

This chain links TRBV29-1 with TRBJ2-7, with D tentatively TRBD2 (5 bases). This CDR3 spans 13 amino acids. Germline-derived CDR1 and CDR2 are SQVTM and ANQGSEA. Trimming removed 1 base at V and 3 bases at J, with 10 bases between. The CDR3 loop reads CSVEGLASYEQYF. DNA of the CDR3: TGCAGCGTTGAAGGGCTAGCTAGCTACGAGCAGTACTTC.

This clonotype was counted ten times or more. The chain uses TRBV4-2 and TRBJ1-3, with unresolved D. CDR1 LGHNA and CDR2 YNFKEQ come from the germline V gene. CDR3 size: 16 residues. Trimming left V 1 base short and J 6 bases short, with 16 bases between. The CDR3 region has the DNA TGTGCCAGCAGCCAAGTAGACCTAGCTTGGGAAAACACCATATATTTT. It encodes CASSQVDLAWENTIYF.

This clonotype was seen repeatedly, ten times or more. The J gene is TRBJ2-7, the V gene TRBV4-3; TRBD1 aligns across 10 bases. Trimming took 8 bases from V and 6 from J; bases not matched to a gene: 10. The germline CDR1 and CDR2 sequences are LGHNA and YSLEER. This CDR3 comprises 14 residues. The CDR3 is CASAPGTGDGEQYF. CDR3 DNA: TGCGCCAGCGCGCCCGGGACAGGGGATGGCGAGCAGTACTTC.

The sample holds many counts of this clonotype. The J gene is TRBJ2-5, the V gene TRBV15; D is uncertain. CDR1 LNHNV and CDR2 YYDKDF come from the germline V gene (reference sequence). This CDR3 has 15 amino acids. V was cut by 0 bases and J by 1 base, with 9 bases left in between. The CDR3 region is CATSRDLNIQETQYF. Written as DNA, the CDR3 is TGTGCCACCAGCAGAGATCTAAACATCCAAGAGACCCAGTACTTC.